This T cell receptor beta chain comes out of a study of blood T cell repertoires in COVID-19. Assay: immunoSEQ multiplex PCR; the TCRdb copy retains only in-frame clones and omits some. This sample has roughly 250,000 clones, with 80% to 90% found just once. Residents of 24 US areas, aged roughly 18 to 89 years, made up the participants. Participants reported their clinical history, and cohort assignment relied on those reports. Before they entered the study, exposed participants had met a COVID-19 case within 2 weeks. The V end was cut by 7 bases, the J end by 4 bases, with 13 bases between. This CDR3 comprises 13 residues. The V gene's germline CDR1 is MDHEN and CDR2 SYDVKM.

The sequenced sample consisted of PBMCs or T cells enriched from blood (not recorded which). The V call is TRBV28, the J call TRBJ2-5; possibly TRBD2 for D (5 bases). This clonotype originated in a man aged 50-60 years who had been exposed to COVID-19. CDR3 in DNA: TGTGCCAGCAACACCCGGAGGAGAGAGACCCAGTACTTC. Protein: CASNTRRRETQYF.